Below, one T cell receptor (beta chain) is given with its context. The sample originates from a study of spatial heterogeneity in lung cancer. Per germline, CDR1 SGHTA and CDR2 FQGTGA. CDR3 length: 15 residues. V was clipped by 3 bases and J by 4 bases; unmatched bases: 4. TCRdb independently ran MiXCR on the 5' RACE reads; one entry per CDR3 protein. The sample records 95,000 to 120,000 distinct CDR3 sequences, 10% to 11% being singletons. The time point here: blood at routine non-recurrence follow-up after resection. The material was PBMCs, obtained at follow-up. V usage is TRBV7-3 and J usage is TRBJ2-2; 8 positions agree with TRBD1. The receptor was derived from a female donor with early-stage non-small cell lung cancer. CDR3 DNA: TGTGCCAGCAGCTTGCGGGACAGGCCCACCGGGGAGCTGTTTTTT. It codes for CASSLRDRPTGELFF.